This record looks at one T cell receptor (beta chain) sequence and its context. This sample was taken from a study of patients and donors after allogeneic stem cell transplantation. This CDR3 is 14 amino acids long. Looked up from germline, CDR1 is DFQATT and CDR2 is SNEGSKA (reference sequence). The trim removed 0 bases at V and 6 bases at J, leaving 5 bases unmatched. TCRdb analysed the RT-PCR reads with MiXCR anew, one entry per CDR3 protein. Of 800,000 to 1,000,000 distinct CDR3 sequences in the sample, roughly 18% were seen once. The sample comprised blood, either unsorted or a sorted T cell fraction (not recorded which). This chain uses TRBV20-1 with TRBJ2-7, with TRBD2 identical over 10 bases. The source of this sequence is a human donor who was either an allogeneic HSCT recipient or a stem cell or donor lymphocyte infusion donor (not recorded which). It is not recorded whose cells these are; they may come from a transplant donor. CDR3 bases: TGCAGTGCTAGAGATCCTAGCGGGAGTTTCGAGCAGTACTTC. Its protein is CSARDPSGSFEQYF.